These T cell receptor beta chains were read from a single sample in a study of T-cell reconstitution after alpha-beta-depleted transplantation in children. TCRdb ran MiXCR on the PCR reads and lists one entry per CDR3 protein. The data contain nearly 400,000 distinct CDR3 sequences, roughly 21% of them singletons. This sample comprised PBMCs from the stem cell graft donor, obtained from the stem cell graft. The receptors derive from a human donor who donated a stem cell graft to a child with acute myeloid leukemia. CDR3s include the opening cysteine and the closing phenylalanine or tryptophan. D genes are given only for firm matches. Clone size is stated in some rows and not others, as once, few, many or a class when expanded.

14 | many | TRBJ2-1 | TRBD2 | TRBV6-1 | CASRTSGSFNEQFF | TGTGCCAGCAGAACTAGCGGGAGCTTCAATGAGCAGTTCTTC
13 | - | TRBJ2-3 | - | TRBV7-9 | CASNPRGTDTQYF | TGTGCCAGCAACCCTCGGGGGACAGATACGCAGTATTTT
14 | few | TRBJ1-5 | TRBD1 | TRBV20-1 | CSARDLTRGQPQHF | TGCAGTGCTAGAGACCTTACCAGGGGGCAGCCCCAGCATTTT
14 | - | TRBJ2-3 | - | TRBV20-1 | CSALGLHFTDTQYF | TGCAGTGCCCTCGGACTGCACTTCACAGATACGCAGTATTTT
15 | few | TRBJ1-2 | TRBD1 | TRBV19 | CASMDRGLKAYGYTF | TGTGCCAGTATGGACAGGGGGCTAAAGGCTTATGGCTACACCTTC
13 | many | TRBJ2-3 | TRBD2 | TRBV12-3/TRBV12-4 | CASSPAGENTQYF | TGTGCCAGCAGCCCAGCGGGGGAAAATACGCAGTATTTT
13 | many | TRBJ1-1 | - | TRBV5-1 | CASSRVQNTEAFF | TGCGCCAGCAGTCGGGTTCAGAACACTGAAGCTTTCTTT
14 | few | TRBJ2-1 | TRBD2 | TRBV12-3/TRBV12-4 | CASSLTSGGDEQFF | TGTGCCAGCAGTTTAACGTCGGGAGGGGATGAGCAGTTCTTC
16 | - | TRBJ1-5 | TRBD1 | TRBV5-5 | CASSGTGQGAGQPQHF | TGTGCCAGCAGCGGGACCGGACAGGGGGCAGGTCAGCCCCAGCATTTT
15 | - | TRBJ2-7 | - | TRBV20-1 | CSAKGYLGPSYEQYF | TGCAGTGCAAAGGGATATCTGGGACCTTCTTACGAGCAGTACTTC
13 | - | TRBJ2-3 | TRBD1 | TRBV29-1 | CSGGQEKTDTQYF | TGCAGCGGCGGACAGGAGAAAACTGATACGCAGTATTTT
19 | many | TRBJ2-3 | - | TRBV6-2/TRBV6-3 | CASSYDSSGLSGQTDTQYF | TGTGCCAGCAGTTATGACTCCTCCGGACTGAGCGGACAAACAGATACGCAGTATTTT
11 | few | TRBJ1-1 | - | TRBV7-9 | CAAQQNTEAFF | TGTGCCGCCCAACAGAACACTGAAGCTTTCTTT
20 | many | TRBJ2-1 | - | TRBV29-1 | CSPRGGGLEVLQVPYNEQFF | TGCAGCCCCAGGGGGGGTGGACTAGAGGTCCTCCAGGTGCCCTACAATGAGCAGTTCTTC
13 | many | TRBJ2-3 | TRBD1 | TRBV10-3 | CAGGTGNTDTQYF | TGTGCCGGAGGGACAGGGAACACAGATACGCAGTATTTT
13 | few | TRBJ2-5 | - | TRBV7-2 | CASSSGFGETQYF | TGTGCCAGCAGCTCAGGGTTTGGAGAGACCCAGTACTTC
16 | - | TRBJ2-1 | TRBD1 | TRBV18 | CASSPDRAYHINEQFF | TGTGCCAGCTCACCTGACAGGGCCTACCATATCAATGAGCAGTTCTTC
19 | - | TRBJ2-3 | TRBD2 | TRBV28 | CASSLLRWGASGSSDTQYF | TGTGCCAGCAGTTTATTAAGGTGGGGGGCTAGCGGGAGCTCAGATACGCAGTATTTT
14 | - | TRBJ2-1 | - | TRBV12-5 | CASGLEGRLNEQFF | TGTGCTAGTGGTTTGGAGGGACGTCTCAATGAGCAGTTCTTC
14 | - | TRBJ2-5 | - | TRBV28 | CASTNQGFGETQYF | TGTGCCAGCACTAACCAGGGGTTCGGAGAGACCCAGTACTTC
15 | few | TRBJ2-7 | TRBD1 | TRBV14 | CASSQVGSGGSEQYF | TGTGCCAGCAGCCAAGTTGGGTCAGGGGGCTCCGAGCAGTACTTC
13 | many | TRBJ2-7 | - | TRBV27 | CASSTLGGNEQYF | TGTGCCAGCAGCACCCTTGGGGGCAACGAGCAGTACTTC
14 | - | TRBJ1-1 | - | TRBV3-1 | CASSQDGMNTEAFF | TGTGCCAGCAGCCAGGACGGTATGAACACTGAAGCTTTCTTT
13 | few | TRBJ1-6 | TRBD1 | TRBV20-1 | CSARGTGQGRPHF | TGCAGTGCTAGGGGGACAGGGCAGGGAAGGCCCCACTTT
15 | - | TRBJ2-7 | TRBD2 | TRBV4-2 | CASSQDRDYSYEQYF | TGTGCCAGCAGCCAAGACCGGGACTACTCCTACGAGCAGTACTTC
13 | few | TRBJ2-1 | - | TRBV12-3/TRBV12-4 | CASSLNTRNEQFF | TGTGCCAGCAGTTTAAATACACGGAATGAGCAGTTCTTC
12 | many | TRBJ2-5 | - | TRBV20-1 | CSAALDLETQYF | TGCAGTGCAGCACTAGATTTGGAGACCCAGTACTTC
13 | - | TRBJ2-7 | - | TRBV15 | CATRGQGGNEQYF | TGTGCCACCAGGGGCCAGGGGGGTAACGAGCAGTACTTC
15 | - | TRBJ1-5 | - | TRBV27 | CASSPGGLGNQPQHF | TGTGCCAGCAGCCCCGGGGGGTTGGGCAATCAGCCCCAGCATTTT
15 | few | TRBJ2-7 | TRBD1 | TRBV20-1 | CSARDGTGGIYEQYF | TGCAGTGCTAGAGATGGGACAGGAGGAATCTACGAGCAGTACTTC
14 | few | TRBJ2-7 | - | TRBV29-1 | CSVEYQSTPYEQYF | TGCAGCGTTGAATATCAGAGTACACCCTACGAGCAGTACTTC
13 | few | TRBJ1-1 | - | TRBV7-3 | CASSQAVTTEAFF | TGTGCCAGCAGCCAGGCGGTGACCACTGAAGCTTTCTTT
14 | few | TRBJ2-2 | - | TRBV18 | CASSPLGGNGELFF | TGTGCCAGCTCACCACTCGGAGGGAACGGGGAGCTGTTTTTT
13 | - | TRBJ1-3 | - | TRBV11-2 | CASSLNPGNTIYF | TGTGCCAGCAGCCTAAACCCAGGGAACACCATATATTTT
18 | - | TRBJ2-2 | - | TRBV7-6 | CASSFLSFRTANTGELFF | TGTGCCAGCAGCTTTCTAAGTTTTCGGACAGCCAACACCGGGGAGCTGTTTTTT
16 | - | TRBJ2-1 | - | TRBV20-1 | CSAPKNPTGNYNEQFF | TGCAGTGCGCCGAAGAACCCGACAGGAAACTACAATGAGCAGTTCTTC
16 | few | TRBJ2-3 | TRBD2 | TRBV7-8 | CASSYPGTSLSDTQYF | TGTGCCAGCAGCTATCCCGGGACTAGCTTATCAGATACGCAGTATTTT
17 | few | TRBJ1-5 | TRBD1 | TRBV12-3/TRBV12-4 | CASSPQPQGIRNQPQHF | TGTGCCAGCAGTCCACAGCCACAGGGGATCCGAAATCAGCCCCAGCATTTT
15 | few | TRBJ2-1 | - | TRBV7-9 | CASSLRRAGTNEQFF | TGTGCCAGCAGCTTAAGGAGGGCGGGGACGAATGAGCAGTTCTTC
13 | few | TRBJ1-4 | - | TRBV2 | CASSAYREEKLFF | TGTGCCAGCAGTGCCTACAGGGAAGAAAAACTGTTTTTT
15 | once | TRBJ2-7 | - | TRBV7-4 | CASSLSDSSGWEQYF | TGTGCCAGCAGCCTATCGGACAGTTCGGGGTGGGAGCAGTACTTC
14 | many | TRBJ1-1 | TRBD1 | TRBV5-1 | CASSLGQVNTEAFF | TGCGCCAGCAGCTTAGGACAGGTTAACACTGAAGCTTTCTTT
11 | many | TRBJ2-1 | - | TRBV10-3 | CAISEGREQFF | TGTGCCATCAGTGAGGGCAGGGAGCAGTTCTTC
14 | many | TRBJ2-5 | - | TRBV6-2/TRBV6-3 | CASSPPRDLETQYF | TGTGCCAGCAGCCCACCCCGGGATCTAGAGACCCAGTACTTC
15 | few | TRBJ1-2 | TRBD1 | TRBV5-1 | CASSVTGGNNYGYTF | TGCGCCAGCAGCGTCACAGGGGGCAATAACTATGGCTACACCTTC
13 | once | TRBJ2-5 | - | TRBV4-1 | CASSQVSQETQYF | TGCGCCAGCAGCCAAGTATCGCAAGAGACCCAGTACTTC
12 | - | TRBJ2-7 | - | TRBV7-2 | CASSLGGAPKHF | TGTGCCAGCAGCTTAGGTGGTGCACCCAAGCACTTC
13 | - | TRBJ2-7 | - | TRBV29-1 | CSVGTGGEGIQYF | TGCAGCGTCGGAACAGGGGGGGAAGGCATACAGTACTTC
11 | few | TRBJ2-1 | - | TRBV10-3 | CAISDLRTTTF | TGTGCCATCAGTGACCTCAGGACTACCACCTTC
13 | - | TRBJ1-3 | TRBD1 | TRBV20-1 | CSEDRGVGNTIYF | TGCAGTGAGGACAGGGGTGTTGGAAACACCATATATTTT
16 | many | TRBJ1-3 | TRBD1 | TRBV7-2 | CASSKGTGAMGNTIYF | TGTGCCAGCAGCAAGGGGACAGGGGCAATGGGAAACACCATATATTTT
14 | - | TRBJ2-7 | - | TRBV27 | CASSVAPAGYEQYF | TGTGCCAGCAGTGTTGCTCCTGCGGGCTACGAGCAGTACTTC
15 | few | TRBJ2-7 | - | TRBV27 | CASSFSDSNSYEQYF | TGTGCCAGCAGTTTCTCGGACAGCAACTCCTACGAGCAGTACTTC
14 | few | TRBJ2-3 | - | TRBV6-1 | CASRPGLGTDTQYF | TGTGCCAGCAGACCCGGGCTCGGCACAGATACGCAGTATTTT
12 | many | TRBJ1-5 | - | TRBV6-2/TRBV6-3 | CASSSFSQPQHF | TGTGCCAGCAGCTCCTTCTCTCAGCCCCAGCATTTT
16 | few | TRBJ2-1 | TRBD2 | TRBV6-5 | CASSYSLTGRKNEQFF | TGTGCCAGCAGTTACTCGCTTACCGGGAGGAAGAATGAGCAGTTCTTC
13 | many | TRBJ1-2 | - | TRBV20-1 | CSARVGHNYGYTF | TGCAGTGCTAGAGTTGGCCATAACTATGGCTACACCTTC
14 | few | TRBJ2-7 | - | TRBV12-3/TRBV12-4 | CASSLGDPIYEQYF | TGTGCCAGCAGTTTAGGAGACCCGATCTACGAGCAGTACTTC
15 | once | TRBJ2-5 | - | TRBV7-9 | CASSINVGGEETQYF | TGTGCCAGCAGCATCAACGTGGGGGGAGAAGAGACCCAGTACTTC
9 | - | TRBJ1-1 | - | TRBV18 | CATEAGAFF | TGTGCCACAGAAGCTGGAGCTTTCTTT